What follows are 31 T cell receptor beta chains derived from one specimen sequenced in a study of shared clonotypes between healthy human individuals. Using immunoSEQ multiplex PCR, the repertoire was profiled, and TCRdb retains in-frame clones only, with some absent. This sample has hundreds of thousands of clones, with roughly 95% found just once. CD45RO-negative CD8 cells positively selected for CCR7 made up the naive population, which excluded terminally differentiated effector memory CD45RA+ cells. The sequencing sample was made of naive CD8+ T cells sorted from blood. These receptors all come from a woman between 25 and 40 years old in good health.

The chain links TRBV19 to TRBJ1-2; D is unclear. V lost 6 bases, J lost 4 bases, and 6 bases lay in between. Germline values: CDR1 LNHDA, CDR2 SQIVND (reference sequence). The CDR3 is 11 amino acids. The CDR3 bases are TGTGCCAGTAGAAGCAGCTATGGCTACACCTTC. Protein product: CASRSSYGYTF.

On this clone itself: Other nucleotide sequences in the sample specify the same CDR3. The chain uses TRBV4-1 and TRBJ2-7, with D perhaps given as TRBD1 or TRBD2 (5 bases each). Germline V gives CDR1 MGHRA, CDR2 YSYEKL. V lost 1 base and J lost 1, with 5 bases in between. There are 13 residues in the CDR3. The CDR3 region has the DNA TGCGCCAGCAGCCAAGGGGGGTCCTACGAGCAGTACTTC. Residues: CASSQGGSYEQYF.

This rearrangement joins TRBV10-1 to TRBJ2-3; D not resolved. The V end was cut by 0 bases, the J end by 4 bases, with 5 bases between. The CDR3 consists of 13 residues. Germline CDR1 and CDR2: WNHNN and SYGVQD (reference sequence). As DNA, the CDR3 is TGCGCCAGCAGTGAGTCGATGGCAGATACGCAGTATTTT. It codes for CASSESMADTQYF.

The chain is built from TRBV27 and TRBJ2-1; TRBD1 is a possible D gene (5 bases). CDR3 length: 15 residues. Trimming left V 6 bases short and J 3 bases short, with 15 bases between. Germline CDR1 and CDR2: MNHEY and SMNVEV (reference sequence). CDR3 residues: CASSHDSPDYNEQFF. CDR3 DNA: TGTGCCAGCAGCCATGACAGTCCGGACTACAATGAGCAGTTCTTC.

In the case of this clone: The same CDR3 can be traced to other DNA sequences in this sample. The chain is built from TRBV27 and TRBJ1-1, with a possible D match to TRBD1 (6 bases). The V gene lost 3 bases and the J gene lost 2 bases, with 16 bases spanning the gap. This CDR3 is 16 amino acids long. The germline CDR1 and CDR2 sequences are MNHEY and SMNVEV (reference sequence). The CDR3 loop is CASSLSSGTPNTEAFF. The CDR3 nucleotides read TGTGCCAGCAGTTTGTCCTCCGGGACACCAAACACTGAAGCTTTCTTT.

CDR3 protein: CASSIPTTPQDTEAFF. In nucleotides, the CDR3 is TGTGCCAGCAGTATCCCCACGACCCCACAGGACACTGAAGCTTTCTTT. J is TRBJ1-1 and V is TRBV28; the D gene is possibly TRBD1 (5 bases). CDR3 length: 16 residues. V was cut by 5 bases and J by 3 bases, with 19 bases left in between. Germline CDR1 is MDHEN and CDR2 is SYDVKM.

The V and J genes are TRBV29-1 and TRBJ2-1, with D maybe TRBD1 (6 bases). Germline-derived CDR1 and CDR2 are SQVTM and ANQGSEA. The CDR3 totals 17 residues. Trimming cost V 4 bases and J 7 bases, with 26 bases left between them. The CDR3 coding sequence is TGCAGCGTTGTATTAGGGGGAGTACCGACCAGCTTGAATGAGCAGTTCTTC. It encodes CSVVLGGVPTSLNEQFF.

The V gene is TRBV7-8, the J gene TRBJ2-3, with D perhaps matching TRBD2 (6 bases). V gave up 2 bases and J gave up 5 bases, with 14 bases separating them. The V gene's germline CDR1 is SGHVS and CDR2 FQNEAQ. The CDR3 spans 15 residues. This CDR3 is CASSLFRGGEDTQYF. The DNA for the CDR3 is TGTGCCAGCAGCTTATTCCGGGGAGGAGAAGATACGCAGTATTTT. Based on the CDR3 plus reference TRBV7-8 and TRBJ2-3, the full variable domain is GAGVSQSPRYKVAKRGQDVALRCDPISGHVSLFWYQQALGQGPEFLTYFQNEAQLDKSGLPSDRFFAERPEGSVSTLKIQRTQQEDSAVYLCASSLFRGGEDTQYFGPGTRLTVL.

The V call is TRBV7-2, the J call TRBJ2-6; D unresolved. Trimming shortened V by 5 bases and J by 2 bases, and 16 bases separated the two germline ends. This CDR3 spans 17 amino acids. From germline, CDR1 is SGHTA and CDR2 FQGNSA. CDR3 region: CASSRPGWIAGANVLTF. The CDR3 coding sequence is TGTGCCAGCAGCCGCCCCGGGTGGATCGCTGGGGCCAACGTCCTGACTTTC.

This clone was seen just once. This chain joins TRBV10-3 and TRBJ1-1, with unresolved D. Trimming removed 6 bases at V and 8 bases at J, with 16 bases between. The CDR3 contains 13 residues. Germline-derived CDR1 and CDR2 are ENHRY and SYGVKD. The CDR3: CAIREGGGHEAFF. CDR3 sequence (DNA): TGTGCCATCAGAGAAGGCGGTGGGCACGAAGCTTTCTTT.

This clone was counted between two and nine times. The chain links TRBV2 to TRBJ2-2; D not resolved. Germline CDR1 SNHLY, CDR2 FYNNEI. Trimming stripped 0 bases from V and 7 bases from J, with 9 bases between. The CDR3 sequence is 14 residues long. CDR3 nucleotide sequence: TGTGCCAGCAGTGAAGCAAGCTTGATCGGGGAGCTGTTTTTT. As protein: CASSEASLIGELFF. The whole variable domain, filled in from reference TRBV2 and TRBJ2-2, reads EPEVTQTPSHQVTQMGQEVILRCVPISNHLYFYWYRQILGQKVEFLVSFYNNEISEKSEIFDDQFSVERPDGSNFTLKIRSTKLEDSAMYFCASSEASLIGELFFGEGSRLTVL.

The genes are TRBV28 and TRBJ2-7; D is unresolved. This CDR3 region has 15 residues. CDR1 and CDR2 (germline): MDHEN, SYDVKM. V lost 5 bases to trimming and J lost 5 bases, with 19 bases between them. Here the CDR3 DNA reads TGTGCCAGCAGTGGAGCTCTGCCCCCTTACGACGAGCAGTACTTC. This translates into CASSGALPPYDEQYF.

V gene TRBV11-3 combines with J gene TRBJ2-7; the match to TRBD2 covers 9 bases. The CDR3 has 15 amino acids. The ends lost 1 base at V and 7 bases at J; junction bases unmatched: 8. CDR1 and CDR2 (germline): SGHNT, YENEEA. The CDR3 sequence is CASSLGGGRAEEQYF. The CDR3 nucleotides are TGTGCCAGCAGCTTAGGTGGCGGGAGGGCCGAGGAGCAGTACTTC.

J is TRBJ1-2 and V is TRBV19, with a possible D match to TRBD1 (6 bases). The CDR3 is 13 amino acids. CDR1 and CDR2 from the germline V gene are LNHDA and SQIVND (reference sequence). V was clipped by 10 bases and J by 4 bases, with 16 bases between them. Written as DNA, the CDR3 is TGTGCCACTTTTACGGGACATATCTATGGCTACACCTTC. Encoded protein: CATFTGHIYGYTF.

The genes are TRBV7-7 and TRBJ2-3; unclear D gene. Between the trimmed V and J ends, which lost 5 bases and 0 bases, there was a span of 12 bases. Germline V gives CDR1 SSHAT, CDR2 FNYEAQ (reference sequence). This CDR3 comprises 15 residues. CDR3 sequence reads: CASSSDLSSTDTQYF. CDR3 DNA: TGTGCCAGCAGCAGTGATCTGTCTAGCACAGATACGCAGTATTTT.

The rearrangement joins TRBV28 to TRBJ2-2, with 9 bases that match TRBD1. CDR1 and CDR2 from the germline V gene are MDHEN and SYDVKM. CDR3 size: 16 residues. With 6 bases clipped from V and 3 bases from J, the junction kept 8 bases outside the gene matches. The CDR3, as DNA: TGTGCCAGCAGGCCGGGACAGGGACTATACACCGGGGAGCTGTTTTTT. Translating it yields CASRPGQGLYTGELFF.

This chain uses TRBV29-1 with TRBJ2-5, with 7 bases lining up with TRBD2. The J call may be mistaken, given a closer DNA end match to TRBJ2-7. The CDR3 has 13 residues. CDR1 SQVTM and CDR2 ANQGSEA come from the germline V gene. The CDR3 reads CSVEAGEGYEQYF. CDR3 nucleotides: TGCAGCGTTGAAGCTGGGGAGGGCTACGAGCAGTACTTC.

V usage is TRBV27 and J usage is TRBJ2-2; D call uncertain. Per germline, CDR1 MNHEY and CDR2 SMNVEV (reference sequence). The V and J ends lost 7 bases and 1 base respectively, with 7 bases between them. The CDR3 is 13 residues long. CDR3 coding DNA: TGTGCCAGCACCTTACTGAACACCGGGGAGCTGTTTTTT. Translating it yields CASTLLNTGELFF.

The chain recombines TRBV28 with TRBJ1-5, with 9 bases lining up with TRBD1. CDR1 is MDHEN and CDR2 is SYDVKM in the germline V gene. V dropped 1 base and J dropped 0; count of bases not matched to a gene: 13. This CDR3 comprises 20 residues. CDR3 DNA: TGTGCCAGCAGTTTATTGCCAAGGACAGGGGAACCTTATAGCAATCAGCCCCAGCATTTT. The encoded protein is CASSLLPRTGEPYSNQPQHF.

The chain combines TRBV5-6 with TRBJ2-7; either TRBD1 or TRBD2 may fit D (5 bases each). The V end lost 2 bases, the J end lost 4 bases, and 13 bases lay between the germline ends. The CDR3 contains 14 residues. Germline V gene sequence: CDR1 SGHDT, CDR2 YYEEEE. The CDR3 nucleotides are TGTGCCAGCAGCTTCGAACGGGACGTATACGAGCAGTACTTC. As protein: CASSFERDVYEQYF.

The gene calls are TRBV2 and TRBJ2-5; TRBD2 might be the D (5 bases). Germline V CDR1 and CDR2: SNHLY, FYNNEI. Trimming left V 1 base short and J 2 bases short, with 11 bases between. The CDR3 runs 15 residues. The CDR3 protein is CASSEEGLIQETQYF. In DNA form, the CDR3 reads TGTGCCAGCAGTGAAGAAGGACTTATACAAGAGACCCAGTACTTC.

This chain links TRBV15 with TRBJ2-5, with D unresolved. V lost 4 bases and J lost 2, with 11 bases in between. Germline CDR1 is LNHNV and CDR2 is YYDKDF (reference sequence). This CDR3 comprises 14 residues. The CDR3 spells CATSTIKGQETQYF. The CDR3 DNA follows: TGTGCCACCAGCACGATAAAAGGACAAGAGACCCAGTACTTC.

The V gene is TRBV6-1, the J gene TRBJ2-1; D is possibly TRBD2 (6 bases). Germline CDR1 and CDR2: MNHNS and SASEGT. The CDR3 totals 17 residues. With 2 bases removed from V and 3 bases from J, the gap between germline ends came to 17 bases. As DNA, the CDR3 is TGTGCCAGCAGTGAACGGGACTCCTTACCGGTCTACAATGAGCAGTTCTTC. The encoded protein is CASSERDSLPVYNEQFF.

The chain is built from TRBV6-5 and TRBJ2-2; the match to TRBD2 covers 8 bases. Germline V gives CDR1 MNHEY, CDR2 SVGAGI. This CDR3 has 15 residues. V shed 5 bases and J 1 base; nucleotides not matched to a gene: 3. The CDR3 loop is CASSRSGRNTGELFF. CDR3 DNA: TGTGCCAGCAGTAGGAGCGGGAGGAACACCGGGGAGCTGTTTTTT.

The V gene is TRBV21-1, the J gene TRBJ2-7; TRBD2 is the table's D call, not checked against the DNA. TRBV21-1 is labeled a pseudogene. The CDR3 runs 18 residues. The CDR3 reads CASSKRGVGGPITYEQYF. Here the CDR3 DNA reads TGTGCCAGCAGCAAACGAGGAGTGGGGGGTCCGATTACCTACGAGCAGTACTTC.

The chain joins TRBV5-4 to TRBJ2-2; TRBD1 is a possible D gene (5 bases). In germline, CDR1 is SGHNT, CDR2 YYREEE (reference sequence). With 0 bases removed from V and 6 bases from J, the gap between germline ends came to 12 bases. The CDR3 extends over 15 amino acids. The CDR3 sequence: CASSLEQDVSGELFF. The CDR3 coding sequence is TGTGCCAGCAGCTTGGAACAGGATGTATCCGGGGAGCTGTTTTTT.

The rearrangement links TRBV19 to TRBJ2-7; D tentatively fits TRBD1 or TRBD2 (6 bases each). V was clipped by 3 bases and J by 5 bases, with 14 bases between them. The V gene's germline CDR1 is LNHDA and CDR2 SQIVND (reference sequence). The CDR3 spans 14 residues. CDR3 in amino acids: CASSIGGGGHEQYF. The CDR3 DNA sequence: TGTGCCAGTAGTATCGGAGGGGGTGGCCACGAGCAGTACTTC.

The chain joins TRBV28 to TRBJ1-1, with TRBD1 matching over 7 bases. Germline V gives CDR1 MDHEN, CDR2 SYDVKM. Unmatched junction bases numbered 7, after V lost 6 bases and J lost 0 bases. The CDR3 spans 15 residues. DNA of the CDR3: TGTGCCAGCAGCATCATGGGACAGCTGAACACTGAAGCTTTCTTT. Protein product: CASSIMGQLNTEAFF.

The rearrangement uses TRBV28 and TRBJ2-1; 12 bases map to TRBD2. In germline, CDR1 is MDHEN, CDR2 SYDVKM. The trim removed 6 bases at V and 3 bases at J, leaving 3 bases unmatched. The CDR3 covers 15 residues. CDR3 amino acids: CASSMTSGSYNEQFF. CDR3 in DNA: TGTGCCAGCAGCATGACTAGCGGGAGCTACAATGAGCAGTTCTTC. Complete variable domain (other parts from reference TRBV28 and TRBJ2-1): DVKVTQSSRYLVKRTGEKVFLECVQDMDHENMFWYRQDPGLGLRLIYFSYDVKMKEKGDIPEGYSVSREKKERFSLILESASTNQTSMYLCASSMTSGSYNEQFFGPGTRLTVL.

The rearrangement links TRBV19 to TRBJ1-6; 7 bases line up with TRBD1. The CDR3 length is 14 residues. The trim removed 5 bases at V and 6 bases at J, leaving 4 bases unmatched. Per germline, CDR1 LNHDA and CDR2 SQIVND (reference sequence). The CDR3 DNA follows: TGTGCCAGTAGTCCGGGACAGAGTAATTCACCCCTCCACTTT. Protein product: CASSPGQSNSPLHF.

This clone was observed a handful of times. This chain uses TRBV7-9 with TRBJ1-5, with 10 nucleotides matching TRBD1. Germline CDR1 and CDR2: SEHNR and FQNEAQ (reference sequence). The CDR3 is 14 amino acids. Trimming removed 5 bases from V and 7 bases from J; junction bases left unmatched: 5. The CDR3 sequence: CASSPGTGDQPQHF. The CDR3 bases are TGTGCCAGCAGCCCCGGGACAGGGGACCAGCCCCAGCATTTT.